Sequencing of this TCR beta chain was carried out in a study of blood T cell repertoires in COVID-19. Study details: Donors in the United States, Italy and Spain gave samples during acute or convalescent COVID-19. The cDNA or gDNA used as material had been derived from T cells, B-cell-depleted T cells, or PBMCs.

In the original processing: Using reference gene primer amplification, nucleated cell counts were estimated. Some clones are missing from TCRdb's copy, which holds only in-frame ones; the method was immunoSEQ multiplex PCR. V and J calls and clone size come straight from that table; D and trimming were deduced from the DNA. Of roughly 91,000 clones in the sample, around 85% were seen once. The sequence came from a man in his 70s with acute or convalescent COVID-19. Sequenced: peripheral blood.

The CDR3 DNA follows: TGTGCCAGTAGTCTGGCAATGAACACTGAAGCTTTCTTT. Translating gives CASSLAMNTEAFF. This chain uses TRBV19 with TRBJ1-1; D gene unclear. CDR3 length: 13 residues. The germline CDR1 and CDR2 sequences are LNHDA and SQIVND (reference sequence). Trimming took off 5 bases at V and 0 bases at J, with 7 bases between the two ends.